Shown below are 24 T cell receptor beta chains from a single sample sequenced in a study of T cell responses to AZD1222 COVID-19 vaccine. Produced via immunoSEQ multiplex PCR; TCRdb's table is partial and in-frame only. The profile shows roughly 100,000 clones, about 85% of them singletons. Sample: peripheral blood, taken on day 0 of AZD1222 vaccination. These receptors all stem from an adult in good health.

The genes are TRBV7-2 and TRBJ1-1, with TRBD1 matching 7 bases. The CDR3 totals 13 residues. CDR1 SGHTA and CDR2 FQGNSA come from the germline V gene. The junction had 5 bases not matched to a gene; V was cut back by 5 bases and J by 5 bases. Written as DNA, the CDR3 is TGTGCCAGCAGCGCACAGGGGAGAACTGAAGCTTTCTTT. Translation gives CASSAQGRTEAFF.

In nucleotides, the CDR3 is TGTGCCACCAGTGATACCGGGACGGCGAACACTGAAGCTTTCTTT. It encodes CATSDTGTANTEAFF. This chain joins TRBV24-1 and TRBJ1-1; D is possibly TRBD1 (5 bases). V shed 3 bases and J shed 1 base, with 11 bases lying between them. The germline V gene has CDR1 KGHDR and CDR2 SFDVKD. This CDR3 comprises 15 residues.

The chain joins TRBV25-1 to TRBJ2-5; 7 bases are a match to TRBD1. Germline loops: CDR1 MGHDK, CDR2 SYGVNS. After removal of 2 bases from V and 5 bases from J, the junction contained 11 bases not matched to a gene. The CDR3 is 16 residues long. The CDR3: CASSERDSRARETQYF. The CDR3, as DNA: TGTGCCAGCAGTGAACGGGACAGCCGGGCCAGGGAGACCCAGTACTTC.

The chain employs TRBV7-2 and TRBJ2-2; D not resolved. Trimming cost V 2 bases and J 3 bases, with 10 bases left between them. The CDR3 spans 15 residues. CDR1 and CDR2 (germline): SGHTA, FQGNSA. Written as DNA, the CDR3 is TGTGCCAGCAGCTTAATCCCGACCTACACCGGGGAGCTGTTTTTT. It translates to CASSLIPTYTGELFF.

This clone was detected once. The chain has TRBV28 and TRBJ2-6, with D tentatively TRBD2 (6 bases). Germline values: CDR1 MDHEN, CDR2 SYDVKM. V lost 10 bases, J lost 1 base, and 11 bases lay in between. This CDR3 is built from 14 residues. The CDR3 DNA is TGTGCCACTAAGCGGGTTTCTGGGGCCAACGTCCTGACTTTC. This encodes CATKRVSGANVLTF.

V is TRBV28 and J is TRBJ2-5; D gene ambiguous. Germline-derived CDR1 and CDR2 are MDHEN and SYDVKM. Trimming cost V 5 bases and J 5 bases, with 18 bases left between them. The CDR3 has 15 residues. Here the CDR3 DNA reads TGTGCCAGCAGTCCACCAAGCTCATTCGGGGAGACCCAGTACTTC. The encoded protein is CASSPPSSFGETQYF. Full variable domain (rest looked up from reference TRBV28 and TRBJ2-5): DVKVTQSSRYLVKRTGEKVFLECVQDMDHENMFWYRQDPGLGLRLIYFSYDVKMKEKGDIPEGYSVSREKKERFSLILESASTNQTSMYLCASSPPSSFGETQYFGPGTRLLVL.

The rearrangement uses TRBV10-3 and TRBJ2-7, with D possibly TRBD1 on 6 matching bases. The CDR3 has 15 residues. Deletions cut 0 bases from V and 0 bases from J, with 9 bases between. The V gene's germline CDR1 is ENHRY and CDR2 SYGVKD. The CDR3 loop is CAISESRGHSYEQYF. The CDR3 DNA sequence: TGTGCCATCAGTGAGTCGAGGGGACACTCCTACGAGCAGTACTTC.

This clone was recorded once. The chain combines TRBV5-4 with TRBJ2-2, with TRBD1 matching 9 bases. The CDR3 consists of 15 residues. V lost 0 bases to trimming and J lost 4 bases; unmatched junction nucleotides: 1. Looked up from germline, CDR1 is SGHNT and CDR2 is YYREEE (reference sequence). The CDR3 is CASSLGDRATGELFF. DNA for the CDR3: TGTGCCAGCAGCTTGGGGGACAGGGCCACCGGGGAGCTGTTTTTT.

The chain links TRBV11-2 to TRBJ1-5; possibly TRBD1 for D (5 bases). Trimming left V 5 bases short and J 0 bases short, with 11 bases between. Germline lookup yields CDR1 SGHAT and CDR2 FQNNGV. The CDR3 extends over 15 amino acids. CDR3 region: CASSLGDYSNQPQHF. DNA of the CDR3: TGTGCCAGCAGCCTAGGGGATTATAGCAATCAGCCCCAGCATTTT.

The CDR3 is CASSPGGLRETQYF. The CDR3 bases are TGTGCCAGCAGTCCAGGGGGCCTTCGTGAGACCCAGTACTTC. The V gene is TRBV28, the J gene TRBJ2-5; 8 positions agree with TRBD1. Germline CDR1 MDHEN, CDR2 SYDVKM. Trimming cost V 5 bases and J 5 bases; bases outside gene matches: 7. The CDR3 spans 14 residues.

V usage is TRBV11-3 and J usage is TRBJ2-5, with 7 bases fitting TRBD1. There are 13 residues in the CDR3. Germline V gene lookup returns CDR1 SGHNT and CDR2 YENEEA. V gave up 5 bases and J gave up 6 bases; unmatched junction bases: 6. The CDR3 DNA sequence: TGTGCCAGCAGCCCCAGGGACAGCCAGACCCAGTACTTC. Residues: CASSPRDSQTQYF.

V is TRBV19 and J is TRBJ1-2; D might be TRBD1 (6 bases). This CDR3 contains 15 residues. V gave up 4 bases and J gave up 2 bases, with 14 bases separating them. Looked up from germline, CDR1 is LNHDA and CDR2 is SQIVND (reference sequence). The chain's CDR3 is CASSTAGAENYGYTF. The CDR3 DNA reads TGTGCCAGTAGTACCGCGGGGGCAGAAAACTATGGCTACACCTTC.

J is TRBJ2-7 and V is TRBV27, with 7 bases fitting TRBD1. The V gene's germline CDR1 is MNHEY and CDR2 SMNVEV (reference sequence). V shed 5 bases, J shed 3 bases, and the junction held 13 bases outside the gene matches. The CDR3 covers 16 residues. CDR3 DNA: TGTGCCAGCAGTCTCCGTAGTGGACAGGCTTACTACGAGCAGTACTTC. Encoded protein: CASSLRSGQAYYEQYF.

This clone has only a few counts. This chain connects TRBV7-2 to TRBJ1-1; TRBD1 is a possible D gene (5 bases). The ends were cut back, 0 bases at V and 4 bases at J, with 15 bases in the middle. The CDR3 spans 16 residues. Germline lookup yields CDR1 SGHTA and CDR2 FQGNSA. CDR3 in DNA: TGTGCCAGCAGCTTAGCCGTCTTGGGGCCAGGCACTGAAGCTTTCTTT. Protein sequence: CASSLAVLGPGTEAFF.

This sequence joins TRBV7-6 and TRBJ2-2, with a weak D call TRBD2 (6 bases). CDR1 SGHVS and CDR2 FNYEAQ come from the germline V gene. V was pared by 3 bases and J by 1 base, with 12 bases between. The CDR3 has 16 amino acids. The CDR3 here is CASSLEVAVNTGELFF. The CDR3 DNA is TGTGCCAGCAGCTTGGAGGTAGCGGTGAACACCGGGGAGCTGTTTTTT.

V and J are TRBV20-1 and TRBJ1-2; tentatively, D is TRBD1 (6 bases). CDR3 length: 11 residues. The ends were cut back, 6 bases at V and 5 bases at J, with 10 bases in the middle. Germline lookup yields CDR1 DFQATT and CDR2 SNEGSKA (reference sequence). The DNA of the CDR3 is TGCAGTGCCCGAGGACAGTATGGCTACACCTTC. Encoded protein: CSARGQYGYTF.

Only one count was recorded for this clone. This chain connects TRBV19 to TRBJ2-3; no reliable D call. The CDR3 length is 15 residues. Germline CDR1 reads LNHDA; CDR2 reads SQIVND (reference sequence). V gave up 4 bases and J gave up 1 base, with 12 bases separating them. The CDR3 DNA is TGTGCCAGTAGTACTCGACCAACTGGCACAGATACGCAGTATTTT. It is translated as CASSTRPTGTDTQYF.

Here the CDR3 DNA reads TGTGCCAGTAGTCTTGCCTCAGAAGCTTTCTTT. It translates to CASSLASEAFF. This chain links TRBV19 with TRBJ1-1; D is ambiguous. The CDR3 is made up of 11 amino acids. The V end lost 5 bases, the J end lost 8 bases, and 9 bases lay between the germline ends. CDR1 and CDR2 from the germline V gene are LNHDA and SQIVND (reference sequence).

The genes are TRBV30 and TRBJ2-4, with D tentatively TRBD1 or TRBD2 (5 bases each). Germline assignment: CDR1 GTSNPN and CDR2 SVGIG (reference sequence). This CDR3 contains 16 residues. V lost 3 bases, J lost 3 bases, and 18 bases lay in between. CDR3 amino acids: CAWSGDPSLGKNIQYF. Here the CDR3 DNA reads TGTGCCTGGAGCGGGGACCCCTCTCTGGGCAAAAACATTCAGTACTTC.

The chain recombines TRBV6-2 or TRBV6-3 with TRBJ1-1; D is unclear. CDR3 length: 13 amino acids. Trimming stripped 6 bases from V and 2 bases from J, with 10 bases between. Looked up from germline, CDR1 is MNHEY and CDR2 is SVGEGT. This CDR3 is CASRPPQNTEAFF. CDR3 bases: TGTGCCAGCAGACCTCCCCAAAACACTGAAGCTTTCTTT.

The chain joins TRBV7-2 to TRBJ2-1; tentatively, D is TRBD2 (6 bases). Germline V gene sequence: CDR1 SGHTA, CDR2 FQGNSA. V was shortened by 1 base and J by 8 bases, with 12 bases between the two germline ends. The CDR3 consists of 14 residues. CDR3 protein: CASSLGLARDEQFF. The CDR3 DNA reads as TGTGCCAGCAGCTTAGGGCTAGCGAGGGATGAGCAGTTCTTC.

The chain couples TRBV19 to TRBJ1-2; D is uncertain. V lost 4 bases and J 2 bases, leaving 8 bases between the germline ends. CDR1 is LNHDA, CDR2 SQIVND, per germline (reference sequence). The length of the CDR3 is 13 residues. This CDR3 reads CASSTTGNYGYTF. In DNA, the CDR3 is TGTGCCAGTAGTACGACGGGGAACTATGGCTACACCTTC.

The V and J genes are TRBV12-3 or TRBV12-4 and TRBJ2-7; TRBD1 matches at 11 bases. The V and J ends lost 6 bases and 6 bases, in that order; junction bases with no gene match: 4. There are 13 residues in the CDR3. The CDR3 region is CASRWDRGGEQYF. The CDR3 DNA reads TGTGCCAGCAGGTGGGACAGGGGGGGCGAGCAGTACTTC.

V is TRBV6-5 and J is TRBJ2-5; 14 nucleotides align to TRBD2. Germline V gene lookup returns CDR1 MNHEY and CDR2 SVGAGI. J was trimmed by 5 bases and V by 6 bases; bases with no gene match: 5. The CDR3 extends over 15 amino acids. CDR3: CASRMTSGRVETQYF. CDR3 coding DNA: TGTGCCAGCAGGATGACTAGCGGGAGGGTTGAGACCCAGTACTTC.